These 4 T cell receptor beta chains were all obtained from the same sample, sequenced in a study of blood T cell repertoires in COVID-19. TCRdb's copy holds only in-frame clones and misses some; the assay was immunoSEQ multiplex PCR. Among around 200,000 clones listed, 80% to 90% were seen once. The sample comprised peripheral blood. The source is a woman aged 18-29 years who had recovered from COVID-19.

The chain employs TRBV4-1 and TRBJ1-5, with no clear D. Trimming took off 4 bases at V and 0 bases at J, with 19 bases between the two ends. The CDR3 spans 18 residues. Looked up from germline, CDR1 is MGHRA and CDR2 is YSYEKL. The CDR3 loop reads CASSLGGRVPYSNQPQHF. The CDR3 DNA is TGCGCCAGCAGCCTCGGAGGTCGGGTCCCTTATAGCAATCAGCCCCAGCATTTT.

This rearrangement joins TRBV5-8 to TRBJ2-4; TRBD1 is a possible D gene (6 bases). Germline CDR1 is SGHTS and CDR2 is YDEGEE. The CDR3 is 15 amino acids. The V end lost 0 bases, the J end lost 6 bases, and 13 bases lay between the germline ends. CDR3 sequence reads: CASSLARQVGNIQYF. In DNA, the CDR3 is TGTGCCAGCAGCTTGGCGAGACAGGTCGGAAACATTCAGTACTTC.

DNA of the CDR3: TGTGCCAGCAGCTCTCGACAGGGAAATACGCAGTATTTT. This codes for CASSSRQGNTQYF. This chain joins TRBV7-3 and TRBJ2-3; 7 nucleotides align to TRBD1. Germline-derived CDR1 and CDR2 are SGHTA and FQGTGA. The CDR3 contains 13 residues. With V trimmed by 4 bases and J by 7 bases, 5 bases remained unmatched.

This chain links TRBV29-1 with TRBJ1-1, with D hard to call. There are 12 residues in the CDR3. Germline CDR1 reads SQVTM; CDR2 reads ANQGSEA. Trimming removed 7 bases from V and 0 bases from J, with 9 bases in between. CDR3 nucleotides: TGCAGCGCTCCGGCGGTGAACACTGAAGCTTTCTTT. As protein: CSAPAVNTEAFF.